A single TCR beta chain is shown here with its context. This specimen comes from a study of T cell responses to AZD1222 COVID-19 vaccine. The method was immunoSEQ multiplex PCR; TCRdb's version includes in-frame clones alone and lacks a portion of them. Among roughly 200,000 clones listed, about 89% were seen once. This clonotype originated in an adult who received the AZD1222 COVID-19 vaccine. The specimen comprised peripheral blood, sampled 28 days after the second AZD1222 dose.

In nucleotides, the CDR3 is TGTGCCAGCAACCGACCCGGGAGTGGCCTCTACAATGAGCAGTTCTTC. Translation gives CASNRPGSGLYNEQFF. V gene TRBV28 combines with J gene TRBJ2-1; D may be TRBD2 (6 bases). Germline V gene data show CDR1 as MDHEN and CDR2 as SYDVKM. V lost 7 bases and J lost 3, with 19 bases in between. CDR3 size: 16 residues. The whole variable domain, remainder taken from reference TRBV28 and TRBJ2-1, is DVKVTQSSRYLVKRTGEKVFLECVQDMDHENMFWYRQDPGLGLRLIYFSYDVKMKEKGDIPEGYSVSREKKERFSLILESASTNQTSMYLCASNRPGSGLYNEQFFGPGTRLTVL.